These T cell receptor beta chains were read from a single sample in a study of T cells in Graves' hyperthyroidism and ophthalmopathy. TCRdb recomputed calls from the multiplex PCR reads with MiXCR, one row per CDR3 protein. The sample has about 610,000 distinct CDR3 sequences, just over 45% seen once; the top ten hold approximately 7.5%. Sequencing was performed on peripheral blood or thyroid tissue (not recorded which). These receptors all stem from a woman between 18 and 29 years old with Graves' hyperthyroidism. The CDR3 runs from the conserved cysteine through the conserved F or W. A D gene is named only where the DNA matches it firmly. A clone size is listed for some rows: how often the clone was seen (once, few, many), or a class if it is expanded.

cdr3_length: 16; clone_size: many; d_call: -; v_call: TRBV7-3; j_call: TRBJ2-2; cdr3_aa: CASSFTGGANTGELFF; cdr3_nt: TGTGCCAGCAGCTTTACCGGAGGCGCGAACACCGGGGAGCTGTTTTTT
cdr3_length: 14; clone_size: once; d_call: -; v_call: TRBV7-9; j_call: TRBJ2-7; cdr3_aa: CASSPTGIEYEQYF; cdr3_nt: TGTGCTAGCAGCCCAACCGGGATTGAATACGAGCAGTACTTC
cdr3_length: 9; clone_size: -; d_call: -; v_call: TRBV7-8; j_call: TRBJ2-7; cdr3_aa: CASSLGRGF; cdr3_nt: TGTGCCAGCAGCTTGGGCAGGGGCTTC
cdr3_length: 14; clone_size: many; d_call: -; v_call: TRBV12-3/TRBV12-4; j_call: TRBJ1-2; cdr3_aa: CASSRAGVDYGYTF; cdr3_nt: TGTGCCAGCAGCCGGGCAGGGGTGGACTATGGCTACACCTTC
cdr3_length: 15; clone_size: -; d_call: TRBD2; v_call: TRBV24-1; j_call: TRBJ2-7; cdr3_aa: CARDRSGVTSYEQYF; cdr3_nt: TGTGCTAGAGATCGAAGCGGGGTGACGTCCTACGAGCAGTACTTC
cdr3_length: 14; clone_size: -; d_call: -; v_call: TRBV20-1; j_call: TRBJ1-5; cdr3_aa: CSAQRGIQNQPQHF; cdr3_nt: TGCAGTGCTCAGCGGGGGATTCAAAATCAGCCCCAGCATTTT
cdr3_length: 16; clone_size: -; d_call: -; v_call: TRBV5-1; j_call: TRBJ1-3; cdr3_aa: CASSPSSTARGNTIYF; cdr3_nt: TGCGCCAGCAGCCCCTCCTCCACAGCCAGGGGAAACACCATATATTTT
cdr3_length: 15; clone_size: many; d_call: -; v_call: TRBV6-1; j_call: TRBJ1-1; cdr3_aa: CASSERPGVNSEAFF; cdr3_nt: TGTGCCAGCAGTGAACGCCCGGGCGTCAATAGTGAAGCTTTCTTT
cdr3_length: 15; clone_size: -; d_call: -; v_call: TRBV30; j_call: TRBJ2-5; cdr3_aa: CAWSRGGNLKETQYF; cdr3_nt: TGTGCCTGGAGTAGGGGGGGGAACCTAAAGGAGACCCAGTACTTC
cdr3_length: 17; clone_size: once; d_call: -; v_call: TRBV20-1; j_call: TRBJ1-2; cdr3_aa: CSASLTGWRAETYGYTF; cdr3_nt: TGCAGTGCTAGCCTGACAGGTTGGCGAGCAGAGACCTATGGCTACACCTTC
cdr3_length: 15; clone_size: few; d_call: TRBD1; v_call: TRBV4-3; j_call: TRBJ2-7; cdr3_aa: CASSQGRDRAYEQYF; cdr3_nt: TGCGCCAGCAGCCAAGGAAGGGACAGGGCCTACGAGCAGTACTTC
cdr3_length: 16; clone_size: -; d_call: TRBD2; v_call: TRBV5-4; j_call: TRBJ2-2; cdr3_aa: CASSWGLAGEAGELFF; cdr3_nt: TGTGCCAGCAGCTGGGGACTAGCGGGAGAGGCCGGGGAGCTGTTTTTT
cdr3_length: 15; clone_size: many; d_call: TRBD2; v_call: TRBV7-8; j_call: TRBJ2-5; cdr3_aa: CASRYKRGGEETQYF; cdr3_nt: TGTGCCAGCAGATACAAGCGGGGGGGGGAAGAGACCCAGTACTTC
cdr3_length: 16; clone_size: many; d_call: TRBD2; v_call: TRBV25-1; j_call: TRBJ2-3; cdr3_aa: CASSEYSGRVPDTQYF; cdr3_nt: TGTGCCAGCAGTGAATACAGCGGGAGGGTCCCAGATACGCAGTATTTT
cdr3_length: 16; clone_size: once; d_call: TRBD2; v_call: TRBV29-1; j_call: TRBJ2-7; cdr3_aa: CSVHRGLAGVNYEQYF; cdr3_nt: TGCAGCGTTCACCGGGGACTAGCGGGAGTAAACTACGAGCAGTACTTC
cdr3_length: 14; clone_size: many; d_call: -; v_call: TRBV25-1; j_call: TRBJ1-1; cdr3_aa: CASSEGPLNTEAFF; cdr3_nt: TGTGCCAGCAGTGAAGGGCCTCTGAACACTGAAGCTTTCTTT
cdr3_length: 16; clone_size: -; d_call: -; v_call: TRBV4-1; j_call: TRBJ2-7; cdr3_aa: CASSHSMTDSFYEQYF; cdr3_nt: TGCGCCAGCAGCCATAGCATGACAGACAGTTTCTACGAGCAGTACTTC
cdr3_length: 15; clone_size: many; d_call: TRBD1; v_call: TRBV12-3/TRBV12-4; j_call: TRBJ1-5; cdr3_aa: CASRQGQGLNQPQHF; cdr3_nt: TGTGCCAGCAGGCAGGGACAGGGGTTAAATCAGCCCCAGCATTTT
cdr3_length: 21; clone_size: -; d_call: -; v_call: TRBV6-4; j_call: TRBJ1-1; cdr3_aa: CASSARDPVPRSRAENTEAFF; cdr3_nt: TGTGCCAGCAGTGCTAGAGATCCCGTTCCGAGGAGCAGGGCAGAGAACACTGAAGCTTTCTTT
cdr3_length: 14; clone_size: many; d_call: -; v_call: TRBV19; j_call: TRBJ1-1; cdr3_aa: CASSMGPGNTEAFF; cdr3_nt: TGTGCCAGTAGTATGGGACCTGGGAACACTGAAGCTTTCTTT
cdr3_length: 15; clone_size: many; d_call: -; v_call: TRBV14; j_call: TRBJ1-3; cdr3_aa: CASSEVPRPGNTIYF; cdr3_nt: TGTGCCAGCAGCGAAGTCCCAAGGCCTGGAAACACCATATATTTT
cdr3_length: 10; clone_size: -; d_call: -; v_call: TRBV12-3/TRBV12-4; j_call: TRBJ1-1; cdr3_aa: CASSPGTSFF; cdr3_nt: TGTGCCAGCAGTCCCGGGACATCCTTCTTT
cdr3_length: 17; clone_size: many; d_call: TRBD2; v_call: TRBV7-2; j_call: TRBJ2-5; cdr3_aa: CASSLVGTSGSSETQYF; cdr3_nt: TGTGCCAGCAGCTTAGTTGGGACTAGCGGGAGTTCTGAGACCCAGTACTTC
cdr3_length: 14; clone_size: -; d_call: -; v_call: TRBV6-5; j_call: TRBJ2-7; cdr3_aa: CASSSRTISYEQYF; cdr3_nt: TGTGCCAGCAGTTCCCGGACAATCTCCTACGAGCAGTACTTC
cdr3_length: 14; clone_size: many; d_call: -; v_call: TRBV4-2; j_call: TRBJ2-5; cdr3_aa: CASSRGEPQETQYF; cdr3_nt: TGTGCCAGCAGCCGGGGAGAGCCGCAAGAGACCCAGTACTTC
cdr3_length: 14; clone_size: many; d_call: -; v_call: TRBV6-1; j_call: TRBJ1-1; cdr3_aa: CASSEKGGLTEAFF; cdr3_nt: TGTGCCAGCAGTGAAAAGGGGGGTCTCACTGAAGCTTTCTTT
cdr3_length: 17; clone_size: -; d_call: -; v_call: TRBV4-1; j_call: TRBJ1-1; cdr3_aa: CASSHPLGGSMNTEAFF; cdr3_nt: TGCGCCAGCAGCCACCCGCTCGGGGGGTCCATGAACACTGAAGCTTTCTTT
cdr3_length: 13; clone_size: many; d_call: -; v_call: TRBV6-5; j_call: TRBJ2-2; cdr3_aa: CASSYSGTGELFF; cdr3_nt: TGTGCCAGCAGTTACTCTGGCACCGGGGAGCTGTTTTTT
cdr3_length: 16; clone_size: many; d_call: -; v_call: TRBV12-3/TRBV12-4; j_call: TRBJ1-5; cdr3_aa: CASGSARGGWNQPQHF; cdr3_nt: TGTGCCAGCGGATCTGCCAGGGGTGGCTGGAATCAGCCCCAGCATTTT
cdr3_length: 12; clone_size: -; d_call: -; v_call: TRBV20-1; j_call: TRBJ1-2; cdr3_aa: CSARDWEVGYTF; cdr3_nt: TGCAGTGCTAGAGATTGGGAAGTGGGCTACACCTTC
cdr3_length: 13; clone_size: -; d_call: -; v_call: TRBV24-1; j_call: TRBJ1-5; cdr3_aa: CARTRDSNQPQHF; cdr3_nt: TGTGCCAGGACACGGGATAGCAATCAGCCCCAGCATTTT
cdr3_length: 13; clone_size: many; d_call: -; v_call: TRBV12-3/TRBV12-4; j_call: TRBJ1-1; cdr3_aa: CASSANLNTEAFF; cdr3_nt: TGTGCCAGCAGCGCTAATCTGAACACTGAAGCTTTCTTT
cdr3_length: 15; clone_size: many; d_call: TRBD2; v_call: TRBV20-1; j_call: TRBJ2-2; cdr3_aa: CSASSSGRGTGELFF; cdr3_nt: TGCAGTGCTAGCTCAAGCGGGAGAGGTACCGGGGAGCTGTTTTTT
cdr3_length: 12; clone_size: many; d_call: TRBD1; v_call: TRBV7-6; j_call: TRBJ2-7; cdr3_aa: CASSPTGSEQYF; cdr3_nt: TGTGCCAGCAGCCCGACAGGGTCCGAGCAGTACTTC
cdr3_length: 16; clone_size: many; d_call: -; v_call: TRBV6-5; j_call: TRBJ1-6; cdr3_aa: CASSLAGSSYNSPLHF; cdr3_nt: TGTGCCAGCAGTTTAGCAGGGAGCTCCTATAATTCACCCCTCCACTTT
cdr3_length: 16; clone_size: many; d_call: -; v_call: TRBV7-2; j_call: TRBJ2-2; cdr3_aa: CASSLMIHLNTGELFF; cdr3_nt: TGTGCCAGCAGCTTAATGATCCACCTGAACACCGGGGAGCTGTTTTTT
cdr3_length: 14; clone_size: -; d_call: TRBD1; v_call: TRBV24-1; j_call: TRBJ1-2; cdr3_aa: CATSTGTEVYGYTF; cdr3_nt: TGTGCCACCTCGACAGGGACGGAAGTCTATGGCTACACCTTC
cdr3_length: 14; clone_size: many; d_call: -; v_call: TRBV6-2/TRBV6-3; j_call: TRBJ2-7; cdr3_aa: CASSQTGPGYEQYF; cdr3_nt: TGTGCCAGCAGTCAAACTGGACCGGGATACGAGCAGTACTTC
cdr3_length: 16; clone_size: many; d_call: -; v_call: TRBV7-9; j_call: TRBJ2-7; cdr3_aa: CASSLARGGNTYEQYF; cdr3_nt: TGTGCCAGCAGCTTAGCGCGGGGTGGGAACACCTACGAGCAGTACTTC
cdr3_length: 13; clone_size: -; d_call: -; v_call: TRBV19; j_call: TRBJ1-1; cdr3_aa: CASTGPMDTEAFF; cdr3_nt: TGTGCCAGTACCGGACCGATGGACACTGAAGCTTTCTTT
cdr3_length: 13; clone_size: once; d_call: -; v_call: TRBV29-1; j_call: TRBJ2-7; cdr3_aa: CSVPGLPFYEQYF; cdr3_nt: TGCAGCGTTCCGGGACTCCCTTTCTACGAGCAGTACTTC
cdr3_length: 14; clone_size: few; d_call: -; v_call: TRBV9; j_call: TRBJ2-1; cdr3_aa: CASSVEGQGTEQFF; cdr3_nt: TGTGCCAGCAGCGTAGAAGGGCAGGGGACTGAGCAGTTCTTC
cdr3_length: 19; clone_size: -; d_call: -; v_call: TRBV14; j_call: TRBJ1-3; cdr3_aa: CASSQESAAYSSSGSTIYF; cdr3_nt: TGTGCCAGCAGCCAAGAAAGCGCGGCCTACAGTAGCTCTGGAAGCACCATATATTTT
cdr3_length: 14; clone_size: many; d_call: -; v_call: TRBV7-9; j_call: TRBJ2-5; cdr3_aa: CASSRPARQETQYF; cdr3_nt: TGTGCCAGCAGCCGACCGGCTAGACAAGAGACCCAGTACTTC
cdr3_length: 18; clone_size: -; d_call: TRBD1; v_call: TRBV24-1; j_call: TRBJ1-5; cdr3_aa: CATSDRGQGMISNQPQHF; cdr3_nt: TGTGCCACCAGTGACCGCGGACAGGGTATGATCAGCAATCAGCCCCAGCATTTT
cdr3_length: 13; clone_size: -; d_call: -; v_call: TRBV24-1; j_call: TRBJ2-1; cdr3_aa: CATSATVRTGQFF; cdr3_nt: TGTGCCACCAGTGCCACGGTACGCACTGGGCAGTTCTTC
cdr3_length: 13; clone_size: many; d_call: -; v_call: TRBV20-1; j_call: TRBJ1-4; cdr3_aa: CSAWRQGNEKLFF; cdr3_nt: TGCAGTGCTTGGCGCCAAGGAAATGAAAAACTGTTTTTT
cdr3_length: 16; clone_size: -; d_call: TRBD1; v_call: TRBV7-6; j_call: TRBJ1-2; cdr3_aa: CASSLGTGVTNYGYTF; cdr3_nt: TGTGCCAGCAGCTTGGGGACAGGGGTAACTAACTATGGCTACACCTTC
cdr3_length: 15; clone_size: few; d_call: TRBD1; v_call: TRBV5-1; j_call: TRBJ2-2; cdr3_aa: CASSETGENTGELFF; cdr3_nt: TGCGCCAGCAGCGAAACAGGGGAGAACACCGGGGAGCTGTTTTTT
cdr3_length: 15; clone_size: few; d_call: TRBD1; v_call: TRBV13; j_call: TRBJ2-7; cdr3_aa: CASSPGQTGVFEQYF; cdr3_nt: TGTGCCAGCAGCCCGGGGCAGACAGGGGTTTTCGAGCAGTACTTC
cdr3_length: 14; clone_size: -; d_call: TRBD1; v_call: TRBV4-2; j_call: TRBJ1-1; cdr3_aa: CASNPRTGATEAFF; cdr3_nt: TGTGCCAGCAACCCAAGGACAGGCGCTACTGAAGCTTTCTTT
cdr3_length: 14; clone_size: -; d_call: TRBD1; v_call: TRBV10-3; j_call: TRBJ2-7; cdr3_aa: CAISRKDRGYEQYF; cdr3_nt: TGTGCCATCAGCAGGAAAGACAGGGGCTACGAGCAGTACTTC
cdr3_length: 15; clone_size: many; d_call: -; v_call: TRBV12-3/TRBV12-4; j_call: TRBJ2-5; cdr3_aa: CASAEVHGPFETQYF; cdr3_nt: TGTGCCAGCGCTGAGGTGCATGGGCCGTTCGAGACCCAGTACTTC
cdr3_length: 14; clone_size: many; d_call: -; v_call: TRBV7-6; j_call: TRBJ2-2; cdr3_aa: CASSLVDNTGELFF; cdr3_nt: TGTGCCAGCAGCTTAGTTGATAACACCGGGGAGCTGTTTTTT